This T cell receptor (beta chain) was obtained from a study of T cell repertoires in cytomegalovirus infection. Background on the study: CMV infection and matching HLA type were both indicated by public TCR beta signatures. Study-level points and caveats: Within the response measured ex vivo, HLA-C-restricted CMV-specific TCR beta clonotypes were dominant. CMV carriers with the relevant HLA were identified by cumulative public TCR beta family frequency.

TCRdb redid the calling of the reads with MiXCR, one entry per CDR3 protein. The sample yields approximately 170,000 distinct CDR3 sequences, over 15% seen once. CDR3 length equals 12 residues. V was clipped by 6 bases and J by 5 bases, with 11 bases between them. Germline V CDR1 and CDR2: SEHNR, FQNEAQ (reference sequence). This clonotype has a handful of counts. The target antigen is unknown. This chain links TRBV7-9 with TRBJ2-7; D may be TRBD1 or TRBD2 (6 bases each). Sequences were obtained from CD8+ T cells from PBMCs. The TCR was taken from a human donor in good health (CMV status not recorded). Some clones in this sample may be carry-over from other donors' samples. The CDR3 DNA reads TGTGCCAGCAGAAGGGGGGCCGACGAGCAGTACTTC. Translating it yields CASRRGADEQYF.